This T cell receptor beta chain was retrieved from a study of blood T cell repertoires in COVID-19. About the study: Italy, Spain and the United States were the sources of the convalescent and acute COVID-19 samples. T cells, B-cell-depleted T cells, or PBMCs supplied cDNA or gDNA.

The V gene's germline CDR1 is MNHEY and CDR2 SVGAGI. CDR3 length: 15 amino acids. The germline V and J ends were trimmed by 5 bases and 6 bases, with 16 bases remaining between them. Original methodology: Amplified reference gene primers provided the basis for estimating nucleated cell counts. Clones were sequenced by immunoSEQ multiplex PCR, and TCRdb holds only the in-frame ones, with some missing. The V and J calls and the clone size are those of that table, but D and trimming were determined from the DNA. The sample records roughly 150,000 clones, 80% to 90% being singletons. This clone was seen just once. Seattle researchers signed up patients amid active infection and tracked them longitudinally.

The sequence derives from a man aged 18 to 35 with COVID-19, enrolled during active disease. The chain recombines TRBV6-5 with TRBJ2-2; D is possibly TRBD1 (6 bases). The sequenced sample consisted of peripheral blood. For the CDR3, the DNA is TGTGCCAGCAGTCGACAGGACCGGGGCTCCGGGGAGCTGTTTTTT. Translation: CASSRQDRGSGELFF.